This T cell receptor beta chain was captured by sequencing in a study of T cell repertoires in cytomegalovirus infection. V dropped 3 bases and J dropped 7 bases, with 9 bases sitting between them. The CDR3 spans 12 residues. CDR1 and CDR2 from the germline V gene are SGHAT and FQNNGV. TCRdb processed the reads anew with MiXCR; each CDR3 protein has one entry. Among about 700,000 distinct CDR3 sequences, approximately 33% were seen once, and the ten largest hold about 20%. As regards this clonotype: No antigen is known for it.

Sequencing was performed on cultured PBMCs, taken from culture after CMV antigen stimulation. The chain couples TRBV11-2 to TRBJ1-1; possible D gene TRBD1, 6 bases. This receptor was taken from a human donor in good health (CMV status not recorded). Some clones in this sample may be carry-over from other donors' samples. The CDR3 DNA sequence: TGTGCCAGCAGCTTTGGACAGATTGAAGCTTTCTTT. This sequence encodes CASSFGQIEAFF.